This entry features one T cell receptor beta chain sequence. No cognate antigen has been identified for it. The junction and the germline gene differ at one end; a read error may be behind it. From a lookup of the germline V gene, CDR1 and CDR2 are SGHRS and YFSETQ. From the cysteine through the phenylalanine, the CDR3 covers 14 amino acids. The read is trimmed to its CDR3 DNA, 42 bases read in frame from base 1. The source of the sample is a study of T cell responses to AZD1222 COVID-19 vaccine (dated by TCRdb to 2020 to 2023). Broadly, across the study: TCR sequencing covered fewer than 250 trial participants: around 210 given two doses of AZD1222 and about 26 given two doses of MenACWY control vaccine. Enrollment into the trials was organized by age into subgroups of 18-55, 56-69 and 70-plus years, and those subgroups contained around 150, 28 and 57 TCR-sequenced participants, respectively. The paper's findings and limits, for the study overall: The 56-69-year group was small, and its depth increase did not reach significance, likely because of low power. Most participants were white British and females outnumbered males, and the authors suggested that clonal diversity may have been underestimated. Only five to seven AZD1222 recipients were SARS-CoV-2 seropositive at baseline, limiting conclusions about previously exposed vaccinees. Spike-specific TCR breadth and depth rose significantly after two AZD1222 doses compared with day 0 and with MenACWY recipients. The vaccine-associated CD4 TCRs covered the entire spike protein, and the dominant responses fell in regions 160-218 and 743-854. Reportedly, almost half of the unique spike-specific TCRs recognized epitopes lying outside the regions that are mutated in the B.1.351 and B.1.1.7 variants. Because no samples from the day 14 peak response were available, repertoires could be characterized only after the peak T cell response.

The CDR3 regions of human TCRbeta chains were subjected to immunosequencing. For the original study's pipeline: TCRs in the repertoires were compared against a reference library of SARS-CoV-2-specific TCRs that had been generated with the MIRA antigen-specificity platform. Breadth was defined as the fraction of unique TCRs that were SARS-CoV-2-associated, and depth was defined as the fraction of total T cells that were SARS-CoV-2-associated. Using the MIRA data, each spike-specific TCR was assigned both to the spike region to which the TCR was reactive and to a CD4 or CD8 class. Log10-transformed breadth and depth values were compared by one-way ANOVA with Sidak's multiple comparisons tests. TCRdb took this table from immuneACCESS and kept in-frame rearrangements with V and J called. Such tables lack part of the clones; where checked against another copy, unresolved V genes explain under half of the gap, and the rest is unexplained. The V and J calls and clone size come from that table; D and trimming were worked out from the DNA. The sample table lists 210,000 or so clones, roughly 94% of them with a count of one. The top ten hold around 1.8% of the sample.

What this sample's time point label stands for: about 28 days (+/-7) after the second vaccine dose. Taken with the paper, the label for treatment or condition translates to: meningococcal conjugate vaccine given as trial control. The vaccinee samples were drawn from two UK trials, COV001 and COV002, one of which was a single-blind randomized controlled phase 2/3 trial testing AZD1222 (ChAdOx1 nCoV-19) in healthy adults. For TCRbeta chain sequencing, PBMC samples from trial participants were taken at day 0 and at day 28 after the second dose. The chain is encoded by TRBV5-1 joined to TRBJ1-2, with 9 central nucleotides matching TRBD1. This material consisted of peripheral blood, taken 28 days after the second dose of the MenACWY control vaccine. This receptor was taken from an adult who received the MenACWY meningococcal vaccine as a control. The CDR3 sequence is CASSLVGQGRVWAF. The DNA reads TGCGCCAGCAGCTTGGTGGGACAGGGACGTGTGTGGGCCTTC.